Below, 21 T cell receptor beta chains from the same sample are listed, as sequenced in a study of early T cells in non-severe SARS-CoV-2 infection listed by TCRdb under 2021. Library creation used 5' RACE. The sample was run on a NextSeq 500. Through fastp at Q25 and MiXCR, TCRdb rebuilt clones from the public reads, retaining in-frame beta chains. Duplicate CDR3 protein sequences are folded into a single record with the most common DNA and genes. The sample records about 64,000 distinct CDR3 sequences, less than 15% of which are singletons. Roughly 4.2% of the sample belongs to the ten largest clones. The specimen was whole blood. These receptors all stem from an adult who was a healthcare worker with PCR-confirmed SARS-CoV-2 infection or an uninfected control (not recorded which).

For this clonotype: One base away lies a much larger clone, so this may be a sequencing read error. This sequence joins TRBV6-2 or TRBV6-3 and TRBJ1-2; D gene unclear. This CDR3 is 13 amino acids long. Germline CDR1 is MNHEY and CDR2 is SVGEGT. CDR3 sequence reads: CTSSYSGNYGYTF. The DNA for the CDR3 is TGTACCAGCAGTTACTCCGGGAACTATGGCTACACCTTC.

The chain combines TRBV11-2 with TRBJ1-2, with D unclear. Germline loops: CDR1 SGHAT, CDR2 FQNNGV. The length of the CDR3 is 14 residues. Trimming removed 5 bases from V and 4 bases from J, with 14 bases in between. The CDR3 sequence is CASSRAGSPYGYTF. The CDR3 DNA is TGTGCCAGCAGCCGTGCGGGATCACCCTATGGCTACACCTTC.

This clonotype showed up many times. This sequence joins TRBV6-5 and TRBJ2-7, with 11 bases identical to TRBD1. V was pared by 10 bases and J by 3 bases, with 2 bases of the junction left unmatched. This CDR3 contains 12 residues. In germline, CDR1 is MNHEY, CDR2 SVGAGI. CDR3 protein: CATGTGGYEQYF. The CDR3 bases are TGTGCCACCGGGACAGGGGGCTACGAGCAGTACTTC.

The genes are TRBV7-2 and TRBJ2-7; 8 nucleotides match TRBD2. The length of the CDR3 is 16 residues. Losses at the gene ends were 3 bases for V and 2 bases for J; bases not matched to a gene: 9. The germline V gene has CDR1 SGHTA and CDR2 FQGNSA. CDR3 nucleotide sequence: TGTGCCAGCAGCTTTTGGCCGGGACTAGAACCCTACGAGCAGTACTTC. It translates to CASSFWPGLEPYEQYF.

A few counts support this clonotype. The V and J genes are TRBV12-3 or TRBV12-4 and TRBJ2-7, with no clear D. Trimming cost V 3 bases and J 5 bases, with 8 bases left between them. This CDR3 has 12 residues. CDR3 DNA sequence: TGTGCCAGCAGTTTGGGTGATGACGAGCAGTACTTC. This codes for CASSLGDDEQYF.

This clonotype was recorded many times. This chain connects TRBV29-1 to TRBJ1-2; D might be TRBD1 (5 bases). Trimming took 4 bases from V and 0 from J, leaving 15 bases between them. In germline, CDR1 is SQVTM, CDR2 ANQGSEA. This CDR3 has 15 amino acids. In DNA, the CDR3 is TGCAGCGTTGTCACCAGGGAGGTAGCTAACTATGGCTACACCTTC. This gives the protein CSVVTREVANYGYTF.

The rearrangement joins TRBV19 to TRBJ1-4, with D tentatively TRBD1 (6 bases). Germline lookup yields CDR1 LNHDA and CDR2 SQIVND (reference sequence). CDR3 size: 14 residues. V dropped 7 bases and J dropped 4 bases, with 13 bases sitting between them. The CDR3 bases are TGTGCCAGTACCCGGACAGCCATTAATGAAAAACTGTTTTTT. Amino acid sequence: CASTRTAINEKLFF.

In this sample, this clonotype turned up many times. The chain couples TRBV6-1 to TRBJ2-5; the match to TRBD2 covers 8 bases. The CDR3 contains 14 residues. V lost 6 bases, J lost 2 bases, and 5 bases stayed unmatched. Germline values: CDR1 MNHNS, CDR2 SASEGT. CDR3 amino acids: CASRRLAPQETQYF. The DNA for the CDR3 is TGTGCCAGCAGGAGACTAGCGCCACAAGAGACCCAGTACTTC.

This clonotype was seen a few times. The CDR3 reads CASSSRTGVYYGYTF. In DNA, the CDR3 is TGTGCCAGCAGCTCCCGGACAGGGGTATACTATGGCTACACCTTC. This chain uses TRBV7-2 with TRBJ1-2; 9 positions agree with TRBD1. Germline assignment: CDR1 SGHTA and CDR2 FQGNSA. The V gene end was trimmed by 4 bases and the J gene end by 3 bases; junction bases not matched to a gene: 6. CDR3 length equals 15 residues.

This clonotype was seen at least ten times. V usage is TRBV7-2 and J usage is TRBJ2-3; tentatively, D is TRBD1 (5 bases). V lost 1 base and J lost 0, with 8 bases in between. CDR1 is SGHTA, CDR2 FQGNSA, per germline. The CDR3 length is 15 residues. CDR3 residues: CASSLDRQSTDTQYF. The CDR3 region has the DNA TGTGCCAGCAGCTTAGATCGACAGAGCACAGATACGCAGTATTTT. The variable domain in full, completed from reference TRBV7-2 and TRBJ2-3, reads GAGVSQSPSNKVTEKGKDVELRCDPISGHTALYWYRQSLGQGLEFLIYFQGNSAPDKSGLPSDRFSAERTGGSVSTLTIQRTQQEDSAVYLCASSLDRQSTDTQYFGPGTRLTVL.

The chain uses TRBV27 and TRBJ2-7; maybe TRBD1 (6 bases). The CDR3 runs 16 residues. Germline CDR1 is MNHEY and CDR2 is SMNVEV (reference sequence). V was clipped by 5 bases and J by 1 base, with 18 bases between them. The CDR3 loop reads CASSPALGDISYEQYF. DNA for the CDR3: TGTGCCAGCAGTCCGGCTTTAGGGGACATATCCTACGAGCAGTACTTC.

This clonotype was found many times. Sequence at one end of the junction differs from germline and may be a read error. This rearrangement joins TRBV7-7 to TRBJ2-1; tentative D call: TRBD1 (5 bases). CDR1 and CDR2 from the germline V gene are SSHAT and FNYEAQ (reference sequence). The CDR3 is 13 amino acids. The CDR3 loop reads CASSRVPYNEQFF. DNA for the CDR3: TGTGCTAGCAGCAGGGTACCCTACAATGAGCAGTTCTTC.

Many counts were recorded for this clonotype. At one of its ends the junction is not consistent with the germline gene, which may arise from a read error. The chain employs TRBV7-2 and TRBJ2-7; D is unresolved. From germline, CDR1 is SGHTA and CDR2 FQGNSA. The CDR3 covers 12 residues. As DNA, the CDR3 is TGTGCCAGCAGTTTAGTCAGCTACGAGCAGTACTTC. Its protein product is CASSLVSYEQYF.

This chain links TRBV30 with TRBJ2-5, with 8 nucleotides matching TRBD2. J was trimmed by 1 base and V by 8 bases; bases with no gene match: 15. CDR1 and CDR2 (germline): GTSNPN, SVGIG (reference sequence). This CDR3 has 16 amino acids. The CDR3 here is CAVLTLAGRTQETQYF. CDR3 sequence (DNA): TGTGCCGTACTTACTTTAGCGGGACGAACCCAAGAGACCCAGTACTTC.

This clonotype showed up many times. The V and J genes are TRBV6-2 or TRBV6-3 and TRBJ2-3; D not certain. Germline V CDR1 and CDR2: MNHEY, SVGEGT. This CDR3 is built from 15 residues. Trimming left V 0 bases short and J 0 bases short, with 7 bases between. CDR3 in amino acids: CASSYSEESTDTQYF. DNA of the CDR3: TGTGCCAGCAGTTACTCAGAGGAGAGCACAGATACGCAGTATTTT.

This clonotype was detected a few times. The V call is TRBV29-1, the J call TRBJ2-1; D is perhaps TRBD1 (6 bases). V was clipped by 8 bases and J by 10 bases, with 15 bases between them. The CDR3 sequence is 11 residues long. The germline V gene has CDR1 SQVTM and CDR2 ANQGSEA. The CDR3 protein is CSLLRGIEQFF. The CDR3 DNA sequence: TGCAGCTTGTTGAGGGGGATCGAGCAGTTCTTC.

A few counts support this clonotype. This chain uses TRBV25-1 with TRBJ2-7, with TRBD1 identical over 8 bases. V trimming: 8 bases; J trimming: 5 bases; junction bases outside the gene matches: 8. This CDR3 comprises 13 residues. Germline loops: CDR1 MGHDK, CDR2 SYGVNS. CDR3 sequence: CASSRQGANEQYF. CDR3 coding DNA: TGTGCCAGCTCCCGGCAGGGGGCCAACGAGCAGTACTTC.

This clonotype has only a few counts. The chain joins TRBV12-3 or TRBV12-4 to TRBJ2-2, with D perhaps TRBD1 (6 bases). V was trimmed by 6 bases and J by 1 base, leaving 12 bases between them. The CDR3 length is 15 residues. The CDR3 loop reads CASSRPTGNTGELFF. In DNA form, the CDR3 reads TGTGCCAGCAGCCGACCGACAGGGAACACCGGGGAGCTGTTTTTT.

The CDR3 region has the DNA TGTGCCAGCAGTCCATACCGACTAGCGGGGGGGCATGAAGATACGCAGTATTTT. Protein product: CASSPYRLAGGHEDTQYF. This chain links TRBV27 with TRBJ2-3; 14 bases fit TRBD2. The V gene's germline CDR1 is MNHEY and CDR2 SMNVEV (reference sequence). The CDR3 sequence is 18 residues long. The J segment lost 5 bases and the V segment lost 5 bases, leaving 12 bases of the junction unmatched.

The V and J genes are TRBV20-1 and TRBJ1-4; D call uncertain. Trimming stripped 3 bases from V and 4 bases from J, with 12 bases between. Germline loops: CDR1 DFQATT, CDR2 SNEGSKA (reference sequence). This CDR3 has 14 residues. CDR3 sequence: CSASKMGYNEKLFF. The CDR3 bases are TGCAGTGCTAGTAAAATGGGGTATAATGAAAAACTGTTTTTT.

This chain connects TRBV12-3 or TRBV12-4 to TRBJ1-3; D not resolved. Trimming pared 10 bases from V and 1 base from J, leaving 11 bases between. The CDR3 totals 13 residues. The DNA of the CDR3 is TGTGCCATCGGACGGAGATCTGGAAACACCATATATTTT. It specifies CAIGRRSGNTIYF.